The 17 T cell receptor beta chains below were found in one sample sequenced in a study of CD8+ T cells in alopecia areata. Extracted from the samples, RNA was reverse transcribed into cDNA to serve as the sequencing template. Libraries were prepared by immunoSEQ multiplex PCR; TCRdb keeps only in-frame clonotypes and omits some of them. The profile shows more than 150,000 clones, about 47% of them singletons. Treatment in this sample: oral pan-JAK inhibitor, 5-10 mg twice daily. Sample: CD8+ T cells sorted from blood, taken around week 54, from a patient treated with tofacitinib. The receptors stem from a human donor with alopecia areata.

The table lists this clone with many counts. The chain uses TRBV5-4 and TRBJ2-1; 13 bases are shared with TRBD2. Trimming took 2 bases from V and 7 from J; bases not matched to a gene: 9. There are 17 residues in the CDR3. CDR1 SGHNT and CDR2 YYREEE come from the germline V gene (reference sequence). The CDR3 is CASSLLSGLAGVNEQFF. CDR3 DNA sequence: TGTGCCAGCAGCTTACTGTCAGGACTAGCGGGGGTGAATGAGCAGTTCTTC. The complete variable domain, with remaining parts taken from reference TRBV5-4 and TRBJ2-1, reads ETGVTQSPTHLIKTRGQQVTLRCSSQSGHNTVSWYQQALGQGPQFIFQYYREEENGRGNFPPRFSGLQFPNYSSELNVNALELDDSALYLCASSLLSGLAGVNEQFFGPGTRLTVL.

V usage is TRBV18 and J usage is TRBJ1-5, with 9 positions matching TRBD1. The germline V gene has CDR1 KGHSH and CDR2 LQKENI. CDR3 size: 14 residues. The J segment lost 5 bases and the V segment lost 3 bases, leaving 2 bases of the junction unmatched. In nucleotides, the CDR3 is TGTGCCAGCTCACCGGACAGGGGATATCAGCCCCAGCATTTT. This gives the protein CASSPDRGYQPQHF.

The rearrangement joins TRBV13 to TRBJ1-1; D gene unclear. This CDR3 region has 13 residues. V was shortened by 5 bases and J by 3 bases, with 10 bases between the two germline ends. Germline-derived CDR1 and CDR2 are PRHDT and FYEKMQ (reference sequence). The CDR3 region has the DNA TGTGCCAGCAGCCATGACACATACACTGAAGCTTTCTTT. This gives the protein CASSHDTYTEAFF.

In this sample, this clone turned up a few times. The gene calls are TRBV6-1 and TRBJ1-1, with D uncertain. The CDR3 spans 15 residues. Germline V CDR1 and CDR2: MNHNS, SASEGT. The V end lost 7 bases, the J end lost 1 base, and 16 bases lay between the germline ends. The CDR3 is CASTFIGRENTEAFF. The CDR3 coding sequence is TGTGCCAGCACCTTCATCGGACGGGAGAACACTGAAGCTTTCTTT.

The gene calls are TRBV6-5 and TRBJ1-6; TRBD1 aligns across 9 bases. In germline, CDR1 is MNHEY, CDR2 SVGAGI. The CDR3 is 14 amino acids. Trimming removed 6 bases from V and 9 bases from J; junction bases left unmatched: 6. The CDR3 sequence: CASSRGQGFSPLHF. The CDR3 region has the DNA TGTGCCAGCAGCCGCGGACAGGGGTTTTCACCCCTCCACTTT.

The genes are TRBV6-5 and TRBJ2-7, with D possibly TRBD2 on 5 matching bases. The CDR3 has 14 residues. CDR1 MNHEY and CDR2 SVGAGI come from the germline V gene. Trimming left V 5 bases short and J 2 bases short, with 13 bases between. The CDR3 spells CASSPLGETYEQYF. The DNA for the CDR3 is TGTGCCAGCAGTCCCCTTGGGGAGACCTACGAGCAGTACTTC.

The chain employs TRBV13 and TRBJ1-1; D is undetermined. Germline CDR1 reads PRHDT; CDR2 reads FYEKMQ (reference sequence). The CDR3 has 13 residues. Trimming shortened V by 0 bases and J by 0 bases, and 2 bases separated the two germline ends. The DNA of the CDR3 is TGTGCCAGCAGCTTAGGAATGAACACTGAAGCTTTCTTT. Residues: CASSLGMNTEAFF.

This clone appeared a few times. V and J are TRBV4-3 and TRBJ1-5, with D perhaps matching TRBD1 (5 bases). V lost 0 bases to trimming and J lost 0 bases, with 21 bases between them. This CDR3 region has 20 residues. Germline V gene sequence: CDR1 LGHNA, CDR2 YSLEER. Here the CDR3 reads CASSQDGPGPRPYSNQPQHF. The CDR3 DNA reads TGCGCCAGCAGCCAAGATGGCCCAGGGCCAAGACCTTATAGCAATCAGCCCCAGCATTTT.

The table lists this clone with a few counts. The chain has TRBV5-1 and TRBJ1-1; D is unresolved. The CDR3 is made up of 16 amino acids. Looked up from germline, CDR1 is SGHRS and CDR2 is YFSETQ. V shed 1 base and J shed 1 base, with 14 bases lying between them. This CDR3 is CASSLIESRGNTEAFF. CDR3 in DNA: TGCGCCAGCAGCTTGATAGAGAGCCGCGGGAACACTGAAGCTTTCTTT.

This clone was observed a handful of times. The chain is built from TRBV6-5 and TRBJ2-5, with TRBD2 identical over 10 bases. CDR3 length: 16 residues. The V gene end was trimmed by 0 bases and the J gene end by 5 bases; junction bases not matched to a gene: 6. Germline V gene lookup returns CDR1 MNHEY and CDR2 SVGAGI. For the CDR3, the DNA is TGTGCCAGCAGTTACTCTGGGCTAGCGGGGGAGGAGACCCAGTACTTC. Its protein is CASSYSGLAGEETQYF.

The chain combines TRBV9 with TRBJ2-7, with D tentatively TRBD2 (6 bases). This CDR3 spans 16 amino acids. Germline V gene lookup returns CDR1 SGDLS and CDR2 YYNGEE. Trimming cost V 4 bases and J 0 bases, with 17 bases left between them. In nucleotides, the CDR3 is TGTGCCAGCAGCCCACTGCTGGGGGGTAGCTCCTACGAGCAGTACTTC. Protein sequence: CASSPLLGGSSYEQYF.

This clone was observed a few times. V gene TRBV5-6 combines with J gene TRBJ2-3, with a tentative D call TRBD1 (6 bases). V gave up 0 bases and J gave up 6 bases, with 26 bases separating them. The germline CDR1 and CDR2 sequences are SGHDT and YYEEEE. The CDR3 covers 19 residues. The CDR3 bases are TGTGCCAGCAGCTTGGCATTGGACTCTTGGGGGCCCTTAACCGATACGCAGTATTTT. It yields the protein CASSLALDSWGPLTDTQYF.

This clone has only a few counts. V usage is TRBV27 and J usage is TRBJ2-5; D perhaps matches TRBD2 (6 bases). The J call may be mistaken, given a closer DNA end match to TRBJ2-7. Germline CDR1 and CDR2: MNHEY and SMNVEV (reference sequence). The CDR3 length is 12 residues. In DNA form, the CDR3 reads TGTGCCACCAGGAGGGGAAACTACGAGCAGTACTTC. Its protein product is CATRRGNYEQYF.

The gene calls are TRBV4-1 and TRBJ2-1; 8 positions agree with TRBD2. Germline CDR1 and CDR2: MGHRA and YSYEKL. The CDR3 runs 15 residues. The trim removed 4 bases at V and 4 bases at J, leaving 6 bases unmatched. The CDR3 here is CASSLRGGPYNEQFF. Here the CDR3 DNA reads TGCGCCAGCAGCCTTCGGGGGGGCCCATACAATGAGCAGTTCTTC.

In its sample, this clone was seen a few times. The sample contains more than one DNA sequence encoding this CDR3. V usage is TRBV30 and J usage is TRBJ1-1; D is ambiguous. V gave up 5 bases and J gave up 4 bases, with 11 bases separating them. Germline CDR1 reads GTSNPN; CDR2 reads SVGIG (reference sequence). CDR3 size: 12 residues. CDR3 DNA sequence: TGTGCCTGGTCTTTGGTCGGCACTGAAGCTTTCTTT. Amino acids: CAWSLVGTEAFF. The entire variable domain, with the rest obtained from reference TRBV30 and TRBJ1-1, is as follows: SQTIHQWPATLVQPVGSPLSLECTVEGTSNPNLYWYRQAAGRGLQLLFYSVGIGQISSEVPQNLSASRPQDRQFILSSKKLLLSDSGFYLCAWSLVGTEAFFGQGTRLTVV.

V and J are TRBV27 and TRBJ2-3; D call uncertain. The V and J ends lost 5 bases and 6 bases respectively, with 6 bases between them. The CDR3 loop spans 11 amino acids. Germline CDR1 is MNHEY and CDR2 is SMNVEV (reference sequence). CDR3 bases: TGTGCCAGCAGTGCTGAGGATACGCAGTATTTT. Encoded protein: CASSAEDTQYF.

This chain uses TRBV30 with TRBJ2-3; D is unclear. Germline loops: CDR1 GTSNPN, CDR2 SVGIG (reference sequence). V lost 3 bases and J lost 1, with 11 bases in between. The CDR3 length is 14 residues. The CDR3 loop is CAWSVGLRTDTQYF. The CDR3 nucleotides are TGTGCCTGGAGCGTAGGGCTCCGCACAGATACGCAGTATTTT.